The 5 T cell receptor beta chains in this list originate from one sample, sequenced in a study of blood T cell repertoires in COVID-19. Profiled with immunoSEQ multiplex PCR; TCRdb holds only in-frame clones, not every one. The repertoire has 200,000 to 250,000 clones, around 90% of them found once; the top ten carry around 6.5%. The source material was peripheral blood. The receptors stem from a man in his 60s who had recovered from COVID-19.

The V call is TRBV9, the J call TRBJ2-6; no clear D. From germline, CDR1 is SGDLS and CDR2 YYNGEE. V lost 0 bases and J 0 bases, leaving 4 bases between the germline ends. The CDR3 consists of 15 residues. The CDR3 DNA sequence: TGTGCCAGCAGCGTAGGTAACTCTGGGGCCAACGTCCTGACTTTC. This codes for CASSVGNSGANVLTF.

The rearrangement uses TRBV6-5 and TRBJ2-3; D gene ambiguous. The germline V gene encodes CDR1 MNHEY and CDR2 SVGAGI. V was pared by 6 bases and J by 6 bases, with 10 bases between. The CDR3 is 12 residues long. The CDR3 DNA reads as TGTGCCAGCAGAAGGAGTTCCGATACGCAGTATTTT. This sequence encodes CASRRSSDTQYF.

This rearrangement joins TRBV6-5 to TRBJ2-3; D is unclear. In germline, CDR1 is MNHEY, CDR2 SVGAGI. Between the trimmed V and J ends, which lost 2 bases and 0 bases, there was a span of 6 bases. The CDR3 has 14 residues. The CDR3 is CASSYRQSTDTQYF. DNA for the CDR3: TGTGCCAGCAGTTACAGACAAAGCACAGATACGCAGTATTTT.

The chain is built from TRBV20-1 and TRBJ1-2, with D hard to call. The CDR3 consists of 14 residues. Germline assignment: CDR1 DFQATT and CDR2 SNEGSKA (reference sequence). Trimming took off 3 bases at V and 1 base at J, with 12 bases between the two ends. CDR3 residues: CSASVSTLNYGYTF. DNA of the CDR3: TGCAGTGCTAGTGTCAGTACCCTTAACTATGGCTACACCTTC.

V and J are TRBV7-9 and TRBJ2-3; 10 bases agree with TRBD1. V lost 3 bases to trimming and J lost 3 bases; unmatched junction nucleotides: 3. This CDR3 contains 15 residues. Germline V gives CDR1 SEHNR, CDR2 FQNEAQ (reference sequence). Written as DNA, the CDR3 is TGTGCCAGCAGCTTGCGGACAGGGGGGACAGATACGCAGTATTTT. Protein product: CASSLRTGGTDTQYF.